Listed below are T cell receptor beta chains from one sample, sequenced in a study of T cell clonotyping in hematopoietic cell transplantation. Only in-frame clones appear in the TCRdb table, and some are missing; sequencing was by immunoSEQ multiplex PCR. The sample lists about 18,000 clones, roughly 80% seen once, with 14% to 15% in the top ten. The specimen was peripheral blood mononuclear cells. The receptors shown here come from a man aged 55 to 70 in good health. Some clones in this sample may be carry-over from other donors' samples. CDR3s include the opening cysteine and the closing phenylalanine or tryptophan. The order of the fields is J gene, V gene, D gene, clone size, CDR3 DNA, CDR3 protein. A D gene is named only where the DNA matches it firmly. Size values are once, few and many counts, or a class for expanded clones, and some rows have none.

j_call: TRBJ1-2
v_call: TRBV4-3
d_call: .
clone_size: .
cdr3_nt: TGCGCCAGCAGCCAAGGGGACTATGGCTACACCTTC
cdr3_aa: CASSQGDYGYTF

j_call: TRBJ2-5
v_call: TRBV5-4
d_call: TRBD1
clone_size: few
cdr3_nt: TGTGCCAGCAGCCGTGACACAGGGGTAAGAGAGACCCAGTACTTC
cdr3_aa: CASSRDTGVRETQYF

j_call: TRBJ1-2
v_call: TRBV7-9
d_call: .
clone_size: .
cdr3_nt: TGTGCCAGCAGCTTTCGACAGGAGCATACTGGCTACACCTTC
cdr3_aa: CASSFRQEHTGYTF

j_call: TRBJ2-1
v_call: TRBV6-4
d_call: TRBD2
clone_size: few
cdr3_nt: TGTGCCAGCAGTGTCTTCTACTCTAGCGGGGGGAGCACCTACAATGAGCAGTTCTTC
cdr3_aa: CASSVFYSSGGSTYNEQFF

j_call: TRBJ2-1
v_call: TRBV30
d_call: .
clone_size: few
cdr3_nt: TGTGCCTGGAGTACGGGTTTCAATGAGCAGTTCTTC
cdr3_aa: CAWSTGFNEQFF

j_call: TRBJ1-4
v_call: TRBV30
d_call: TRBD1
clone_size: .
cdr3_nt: TGTGCCTGGAGTGAAAACAGGGGCGAAAAACTGTTTTTT
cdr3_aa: CAWSENRGEKLFF

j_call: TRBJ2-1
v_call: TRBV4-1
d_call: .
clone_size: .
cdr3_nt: TGCGCCAGCAGCCAAGAGAGGGCGAATGAGCAGTTCTTC
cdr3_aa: CASSQERANEQFF

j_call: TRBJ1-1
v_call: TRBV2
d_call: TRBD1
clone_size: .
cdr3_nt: TGTGCCAGCAGTGACCCGGACAGGGGGAACACTGAAGCTTTCTTT
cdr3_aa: CASSDPDRGNTEAFF

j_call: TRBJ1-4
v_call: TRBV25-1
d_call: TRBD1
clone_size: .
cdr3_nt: TGTGCCAGCAGTGAATATTTCAGGGGGGAAAAACTGTTTTTT
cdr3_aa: CASSEYFRGEKLFF

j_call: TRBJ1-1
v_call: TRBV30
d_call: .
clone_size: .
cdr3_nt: TGTGCCTGGGGGAGGGCTTTCTTT
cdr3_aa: CAWGRAFF

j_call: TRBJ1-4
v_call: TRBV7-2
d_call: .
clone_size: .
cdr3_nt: TGTGCCAGCAGCTTAAGCAGTGCAACTAATGAAAAACTGTTTTTT
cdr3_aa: CASSLSSATNEKLFF

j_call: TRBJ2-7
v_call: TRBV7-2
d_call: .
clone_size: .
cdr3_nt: TGTGCCAGCAGCTTAGCTACCTACGAGCAGTACTTC
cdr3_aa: CASSLATYEQYF